The present entry profiles one T cell receptor (beta chain) with its context. Antigen unknown. The assay was immunoSEQ multiplex PCR, and TCRdb's table has in-frame clones only and misses some. The data contain some 53,000 clones, around 84% of them singletons. The record originates from a study of T cells after posttransplantation cyclophosphamide. Whole-study findings and limits: Donor-recipient repertoire similarity was low at 1-2 months, rising over year one. Recipient CMV seropositivity and CMV reactivation strongly tracked TRB clonality. TRB overlap between skin or GI tissue T cells and blood was limited.

Trimming took 4 bases from V and 10 from J; bases not matched to a gene: 8. CDR1 is SGDLS, CDR2 YYNGEE, per germline. The CDR3 spans 14 residues. The chain combines TRBV9 with TRBJ2-1, with 10 bases identical to TRBD2. Sample: PBMCs. The source is a young man with a blood cancer, CMV-positive, and with a related stem cell donor. The CDR3 reads CASSPRTSGSEQFF. The DNA for the CDR3 is TGTGCCAGCAGCCCTCGGACTAGCGGATCAGAGCAGTTCTTC.